Shown below are 6 T cell receptor beta chains from a single sample sequenced in a study of blood T cell repertoires in COVID-19 (dated by TCRdb to the early 2020s). The method was the immunoSEQ multiplex PCR assay. Imported from immuneACCESS, the table was reduced by TCRdb to in-frame sequences with V and J called. These copies leave out some clones; in studies compared against another copy, an unresolved V gene accounts for under half, and the cause of the remainder is not known. This sample lists nearly 350,000 clones; around 83% were detected once. The ten largest clones add up to under 3% of the sample. Material: peripheral blood. Receptor source: a man aged 25-45 years with active or convalescent COVID-19.

The V call is TRBV7-3, the J call TRBJ2-7, with D unresolved. The CDR3 consists of 14 residues. The V gene lost 5 bases and the J gene lost 0 bases, with 11 bases spanning the gap. Germline CDR1 reads SGHTA; CDR2 reads FQGTGA. The CDR3 region has the DNA TGTGCCAGCAGCAAACCGGAGAGCTCCTACGAGCAGTACTTC. This translates into CASSKPESSYEQYF.

V is TRBV28 and J is TRBJ1-2, with 7 bases lining up with TRBD1. J gave up 10 bases and V 5 bases, and 10 bases lay outside the gene matches. The V gene's germline CDR1 is MDHEN and CDR2 SYDVKM. CDR3 length: 13 amino acids. The CDR3 is CASSAGQPRDYTF. Here the CDR3 DNA reads TGTGCCAGCAGTGCGGGACAGCCCCGAGACTACACCTTC.

This chain links TRBV30 with TRBJ2-3; 7 positions match TRBD1. Germline CDR1 reads GTSNPN; CDR2 reads SVGIG (reference sequence). This CDR3 is built from 13 residues. Germline trimming cut 8 bases from V and 0 bases from J; bases unmatched to any gene: 5. CDR3 coding DNA: TGTGCCAGCGACAGGGCCAGCACAGATACGCAGTATTTT. Translation gives CASDRASTDTQYF.

The chain carries TRBV4-3 and TRBJ2-2; 8 positions agree with TRBD2. This CDR3 has 20 residues. The junction had 17 bases not matched to a gene; V was cut back by 1 base and J by 4 bases. Germline V gene lookup returns CDR1 LGHNA and CDR2 YSLEER. CDR3 sequence reads: CASSQAKNTKASGSTGELFF. The CDR3 DNA sequence: TGCGCCAGCAGCCAAGCCAAGAATACTAAAGCTAGCGGGTCCACCGGGGAGCTGTTTTTT.

The chain has TRBV27 and TRBJ2-2; a possible D gene is TRBD2 (7 bases). The CDR3 covers 14 residues. V was pared by 7 bases and J by 6 bases, with 15 bases between. Per germline, CDR1 MNHEY and CDR2 SMNVEV (reference sequence). The CDR3 loop is CASTLGGLSGELFF. As DNA, the CDR3 is TGTGCCAGCACCCTGGGGGGGCTCTCCGGGGAGCTGTTTTTT.

This clone was seen once. This chain links TRBV4-3 with TRBJ2-4; a possible D gene is TRBD1 (6 bases). The CDR3 contains 18 residues. V dropped 1 base and J dropped 0 bases, with 16 bases sitting between them. From germline, CDR1 is LGHNA and CDR2 YSLEER. The CDR3 DNA sequence: TGCGCCAGCAGCCAAGGCTGGGACAATCGATTAGCCAAAAACATTCAGTACTTC. Protein product: CASSQGWDNRLAKNIQYF.